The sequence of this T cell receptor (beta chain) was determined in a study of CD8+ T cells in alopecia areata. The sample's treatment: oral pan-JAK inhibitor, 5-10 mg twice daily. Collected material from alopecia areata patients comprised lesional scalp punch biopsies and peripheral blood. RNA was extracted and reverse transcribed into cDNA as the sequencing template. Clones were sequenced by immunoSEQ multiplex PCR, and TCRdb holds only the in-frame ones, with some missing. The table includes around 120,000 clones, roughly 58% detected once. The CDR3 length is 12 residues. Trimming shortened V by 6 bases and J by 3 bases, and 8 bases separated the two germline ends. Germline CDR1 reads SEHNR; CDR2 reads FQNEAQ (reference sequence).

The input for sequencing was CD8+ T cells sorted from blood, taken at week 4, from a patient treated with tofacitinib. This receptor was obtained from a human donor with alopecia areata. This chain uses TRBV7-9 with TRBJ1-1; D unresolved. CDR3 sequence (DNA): TGTGCCAGCAGTTGGGCGGACACTGAAGCTTTCTTT. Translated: CASSWADTEAFF.